This paragraph covers one TCR beta chain sequence. Its recognized antigen is unknown. A junction boundary mismatches the germline segment, possibly from a read error. CDR1 and CDR2 are drawn from the germline V gene: KGHSY, FQNENV. Spanning cysteine to phenylalanine, the CDR3 consists of 11 amino acids. Only CDR3 DNA remains: 33 bases, in frame from the first base. The method behind the library was the immunoSEQ multiplex PCR assay. As stored in TCRdb, this immuneACCESS dataset retains in-frame rearrangements with V and J assigned. A fraction of the clones does not appear; measured against another copy, unresolved V genes explain less than half of the discrepancy, and the remainder lacks a known reason. The sample table holds about 89,000 clones, of which 90% to 95% were seen once. 0.7% to 1% of the sample is in the top ten clones. The sample originates from a study of T cell changes during pregnancy in multiple sclerosis (dated by TCRdb to between 2018 and 2021). With respect to the entire study: In women with multiple sclerosis, the researchers looked at how the T cell repertoire shifted as pregnancy progressed.

The sequencing used peripheral blood, collected in the third trimester of pregnancy. The origin of this receptor is a female donor with multiple sclerosis, enrolled in a pregnancy study. The chain is encoded by TRBV16 joined to TRBJ1-4; a confident D gene designation cannot be given. The nucleotides are TGTGCCAGCAGCCACTTCAAGGAGGGAAGTTTT. This encodes CASSHFKEGSF.